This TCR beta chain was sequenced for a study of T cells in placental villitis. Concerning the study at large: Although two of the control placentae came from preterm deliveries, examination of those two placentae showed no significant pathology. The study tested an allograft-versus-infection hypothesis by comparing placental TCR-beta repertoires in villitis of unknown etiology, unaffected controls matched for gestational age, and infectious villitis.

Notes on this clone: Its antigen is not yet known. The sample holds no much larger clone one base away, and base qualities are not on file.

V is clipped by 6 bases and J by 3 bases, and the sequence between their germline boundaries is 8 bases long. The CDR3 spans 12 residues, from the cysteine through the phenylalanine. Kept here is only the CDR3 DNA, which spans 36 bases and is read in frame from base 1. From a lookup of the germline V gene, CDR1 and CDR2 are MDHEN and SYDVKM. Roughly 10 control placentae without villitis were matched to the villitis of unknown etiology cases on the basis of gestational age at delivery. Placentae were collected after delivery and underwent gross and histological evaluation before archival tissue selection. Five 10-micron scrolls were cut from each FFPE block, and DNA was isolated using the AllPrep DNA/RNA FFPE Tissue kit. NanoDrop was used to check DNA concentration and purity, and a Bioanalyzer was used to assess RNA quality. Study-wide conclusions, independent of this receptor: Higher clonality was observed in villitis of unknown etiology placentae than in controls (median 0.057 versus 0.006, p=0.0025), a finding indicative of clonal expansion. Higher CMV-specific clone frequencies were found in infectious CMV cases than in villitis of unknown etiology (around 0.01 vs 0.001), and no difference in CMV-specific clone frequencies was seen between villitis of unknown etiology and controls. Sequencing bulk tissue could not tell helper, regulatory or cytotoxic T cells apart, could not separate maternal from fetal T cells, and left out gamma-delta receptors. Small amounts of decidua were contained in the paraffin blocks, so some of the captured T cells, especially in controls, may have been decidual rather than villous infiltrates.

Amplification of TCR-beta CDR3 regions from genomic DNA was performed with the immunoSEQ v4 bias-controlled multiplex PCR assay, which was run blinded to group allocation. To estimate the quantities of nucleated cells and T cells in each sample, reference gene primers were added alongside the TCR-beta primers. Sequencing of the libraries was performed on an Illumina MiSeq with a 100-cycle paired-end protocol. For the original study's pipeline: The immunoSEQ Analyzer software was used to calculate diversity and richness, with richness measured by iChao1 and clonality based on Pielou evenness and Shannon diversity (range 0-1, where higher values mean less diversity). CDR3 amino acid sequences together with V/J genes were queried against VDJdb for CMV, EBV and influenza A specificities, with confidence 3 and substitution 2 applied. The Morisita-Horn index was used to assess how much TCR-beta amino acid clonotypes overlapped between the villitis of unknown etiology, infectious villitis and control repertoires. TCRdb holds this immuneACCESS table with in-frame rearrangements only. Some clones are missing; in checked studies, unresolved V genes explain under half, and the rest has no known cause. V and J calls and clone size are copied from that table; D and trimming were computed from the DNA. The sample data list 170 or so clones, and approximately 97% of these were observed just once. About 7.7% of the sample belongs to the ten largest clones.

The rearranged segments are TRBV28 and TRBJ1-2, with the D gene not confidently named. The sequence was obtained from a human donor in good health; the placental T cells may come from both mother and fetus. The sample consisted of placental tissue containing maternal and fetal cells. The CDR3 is CASSMSDYGYTF. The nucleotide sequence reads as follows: TGTGCCAGCAGCATGTCAGACTATGGCTACACCTTC.